The rows below give T cell receptor beta chains drawn from one sample of a study of shared clonotypes between healthy human individuals. The assay was immunoSEQ multiplex PCR, and TCRdb's table has in-frame clones only and misses some. The table has around 2,000,000 clones, approximately 94% seen once. The sequencing input was naive CD8+ T cells sorted from blood. The source of these receptors is a young man in good health. Both conserved end residues are part of each CDR3. D genes are given only for firm matches. Not every row has a clone size; where given, it reads once, few, many or a size class.

CASGGPFSGAETQYF	TGTGCCAGCGGGGGCCCCTTCTCAGGGGCAGAGACCCAGTACTTC	TRBV6-5	.	.	TRBJ2-5
CASSSTNEQFF	TGTGCCAGCAGCTCGACTAATGAGCAGTTCTTC	TRBV5-4	.	.	TRBJ2-1
CSALGGSSYEQYF	TGCAGCGCCCTGGGAGGCAGCTCCTACGAGCAGTACTTC	TRBV29-1	once	.	TRBJ2-7
CASSYSNFGVSPLHF	TGTGCCAGCAGTTACTCGAATTTTGGGGTTTCACCCCTCCACTTT	TRBV6-6	.	.	TRBJ1-6
CASSIEVGQPSYEQYF	TGTGCCAGTAGTATAGAGGTGGGACAGCCGTCCTACGAGCAGTACTTC	TRBV19	once	TRBD1	TRBJ2-7
CTSSPHQGLAGASYNEQFF	TGCACCAGCAGCCCACATCAAGGACTAGCGGGAGCGTCCTACAATGAGCAGTTCTTC	TRBV4-3	.	TRBD2	TRBJ2-1
CASSFRYMNTEAFF	TGTGCCAGCAGTTTTAGGTATATGAACACTGAAGCTTTCTTT	TRBV27	.	.	TRBJ1-1
CSVGSGGLDEQYF	TGCAGCGTTGGGTCGGGGGGGCTCGACGAGCAGTACTTC	TRBV29-1	.	TRBD2	TRBJ2-7
CASSFQGLNTGELFF	TGTGCTAGCAGCTTCCAGGGGCTAAACACCGGGGAGCTGTTTTTT	TRBV7-7	.	.	TRBJ2-2
CASSLGGDYNSPLHF	TGTGCCAGCAGCTTGGGGGGAGACTATAATTCACCCCTCCACTTT	TRBV5-6	.	.	TRBJ1-6
CASSPQGDQPQHF	TGTGCCAGCAGCCCTCAGGGAGATCAGCCCCAGCATTTT	TRBV9	.	.	TRBJ1-5
CASSLPPGGSGSPLPYEQYF	TGTGCCAGCAGCTTACCCCCTGGGGGTAGCGGGAGCCCCCTTCCCTACGAGCAGTACTTC	TRBV7-6	once	TRBD2	TRBJ2-7
CASSNTPGTGAREQYF	TGTGCCAGCAGTAATACACCCGGGACAGGGGCCCGCGAGCAGTACTTC	TRBV9	.	TRBD1	TRBJ2-7
CASSLLDANTGELFF	TGCGCCAGCAGCCTCCTAGACGCGAACACCGGGGAGCTGTTTTTT	TRBV4-1	.	.	TRBJ2-2
CASSAHRDPGNTIYF	TGTGCCAGCAGCGCCCACCGGGACCCTGGAAACACCATATATTTT	TRBV9	.	.	TRBJ1-3
CASQRDRGPGSIQYF	TGTGCCAGTCAGAGGGACAGGGGGCCAGGGTCCATTCAGTACTTC	TRBV27	.	TRBD1	TRBJ2-4
CASSQATGTAYNEQFF	TGCGCCAGCAGCCAAGCTACCGGGACCGCCTACAATGAGCAGTTCTTC	TRBV4-3	.	.	TRBJ2-1
CASSYMAGEQPQHF	TGTGCCAGCAGTTACATGGCAGGGGAGCAGCCCCAGCATTTT	TRBV6-5	.	.	TRBJ1-5
CASSLEGQGASGANVLTF	TGTGCCAGCAGCTTAGAAGGACAGGGGGCATCTGGGGCCAACGTCCTGACTTTC	TRBV7-9	.	TRBD1	TRBJ2-6
CASSPWTEETQYF	TGTGCCAGCAGCCCCTGGACGGAAGAGACCCAGTACTTC	TRBV7-9	.	.	TRBJ2-5
CASSRTQGIGDWNYEQYF	TGTGCCAGCAGTCGTACCCAGGGAATCGGGGACTGGAACTACGAGCAGTACTTC	TRBV9	.	.	TRBJ2-7
CASRGTSGTYTFTDTQYF	TGTGCCAGCAGGGGGACTAGCGGGACATATACATTCACAGATACGCAGTATTTT	TRBV2	.	TRBD2	TRBJ2-3
CASSTQDASGELFF	TGTGCCAGCAGCACCCAGGACGCTTCCGGGGAGCTGTTTTTT	TRBV13	.	.	TRBJ2-2
CASSVRPQKSNQPQHF	TGTGCCAGCAGTGTCCGGCCCCAGAAGAGCAATCAGCCCCAGCATTTT	TRBV6-1	.	.	TRBJ1-5
CASSRGLGADTQYF	TGTGCCAGCAGTCGGGGACTAGGGGCAGATACGCAGTATTTT	TRBV6-5	.	TRBD2	TRBJ2-3
CASSLGTAGGYEQFF	TGTGCCAGCAGCTTAGGCACGGCAGGGGGGTATGAGCAGTTCTTC	TRBV13	.	.	TRBJ2-1
CASSQDRSSYNEQFF	TGTGCCAGCAGCCAAGACAGAAGCTCCTACAATGAGCAGTTCTTC	TRBV5-4	.	.	TRBJ2-1
CASSLDGGYNEQFF	TGTGCCAGCAGCTTAGATGGGGGATATAATGAGCAGTTCTTC	TRBV11-2	.	.	TRBJ2-1
CASSEAVSYEQYF	TGTGCCAGCAGTGAAGCGGTCAGCTACGAGCAGTACTTC	TRBV2	.	.	TRBJ2-7
CSVEEVGAGYTF	TGCAGCGTTGAAGAGGTGGGTGCGGGCTACACCTTC	TRBV29-1	.	.	TRBJ1-2
CASSYSEGYEQYF	TGTGCCAGCAGTTACTCGGAGGGATACGAGCAGTACTTC	TRBV6-5	.	.	TRBJ2-7
CASSEFVQGQWYGYTF	TGCGCCAGCAGTGAGTTTGTACAGGGTCAGTGGTATGGCTACACCTTC	TRBV10-2	.	.	TRBJ1-2
CASSQSRGGSYEQYF	TGCGCCAGCAGTCAGTCGCGGGGCGGCTCCTACGAGCAGTACTTC	TRBV10-2	.	.	TRBJ2-7
CSVEEGSLEGNIQYF	TGCAGCGTTGAAGAGGGATCCTTGGAGGGAAACATTCAGTACTTC	TRBV29-1	.	.	TRBJ2-4
CASSQEGGILGSGTYEQYF	TGCGCCAGCAGCCAAGAAGGGGGAATTTTGGGTAGCGGGACCTACGAGCAGTACTTC	TRBV4-3	once	TRBD2	TRBJ2-7
CASSSHMSTEAFF	TGTGCCAGCAGTTCCCATATGAGCACTGAAGCTTTCTTT	TRBV6-5	.	.	TRBJ1-1
CASSLRNQYNEQFF	TGTGCCAGCAGCCTACGAAACCAGTACAATGAGCAGTTCTTC	TRBV7-6	.	.	TRBJ2-1
CASSERGQGESVNTQYF	TGTGCCAGCAGTGAGAGGGGACAGGGGGAGTCGGTGAATACGCAGTATTTT	TRBV5-6	.	TRBD1	TRBJ2-3
CASSATGTWNTEAFF	TGTGCCAGTAGTGCCACAGGGACCTGGAACACTGAAGCTTTCTTT	TRBV19	.	.	TRBJ1-1
CASSYPGPAESEQYF	TGTGCCAGCAGTTACCCGGGACCGGCCGAGAGCGAGCAGTACTTC	TRBV6-6	once	.	TRBJ2-7
CASSPGAGELFF	TGTGCCAGCAGCCCCGGGGCCGGGGAGCTGTTTTTT	TRBV9	.	.	TRBJ2-2